Listed here is a single T cell receptor beta chain. Antigen unknown. The source of the sample is a study of T cells in narcolepsy. Study-level background: Healthy controls were enrolled alongside patients with narcolepsy type 1 or type 2.

Study outcomes and limitations: Autoreactive HCRT-specific and TRIB2-specific clonotypes were marked in same-patient CSF-versus-blood CD4+ comparisons. No autoreactive T cell clone sequences appeared in some memory CD4+ repertoires.

Germline V lookup: CDR1 SGHDT, CDR2 YYEEEE. Trimming cost V 1 base and J 3 bases, with 13 bases left between them. This CDR3 region has 15 residues. The assay was immunoSEQ multiplex PCR, and TCRdb's table has in-frame clones only and misses some. The sample yields 30,000 to 45,000 clones, around 90% seen once. Specimen: CD45RA- memory CD4+ T cells from PBMCs. The J gene is TRBJ1-2, the V gene TRBV5-6, with TRBD1 as a possible D gene (5 bases). The receptor comes from a human donor with narcolepsy. Here the CDR3 DNA reads TGTGCCAGCAGCTTGTCTGGGCCGGGGGACTATGGCTACACCTTC. It specifies CASSLSGPGDYGYTF.